This T cell receptor beta chain was captured in a study of blood T cell repertoires in COVID-19. Study-wide context: Samples representing acute and convalescent COVID-19 were sourced from the United States, Italy and Spain. From T cells, B-cell-depleted T cells, or PBMCs came the material, which was cDNA or gDNA.

Original data processing: Using reference gene primer amplification, nucleated cell counts were estimated. TCRdb keeps only in-frame clones here, not all; method: immunoSEQ multiplex PCR. V, J and clone size derive from that table, while D and trimming were established from the DNA sequence. The sample yields 87,000 or so clones, roughly 80% seen once. V lost 2 bases, J lost 6 bases, and 24 bases lay in between. CDR3 length: 18 amino acids. From germline, CDR1 is ENHRY and CDR2 SYGVKD. The V call is TRBV10-3, the J call TRBJ2-3; weak D call: TRBD2 (6 bases). Source material: peripheral blood. The TCR was taken from an elderly woman with active or convalescent COVID-19. DNA for the CDR3: TGTGCCATCAGTGAGACCCAGGCTAGCGATTCTTTACGGGATACGCAGTATTTT. This encodes CAISETQASDSLRDTQYF.